These 31 T cell receptor beta chains came from one sample sequenced in a study of cytomegalovirus exposure and HLA in healthy donors. Use of 60 Vbeta and 13 Jbeta primers characterized the PCR. Some clones are missing from TCRdb's copy, which holds only in-frame ones; the method was immunoSEQ multiplex PCR. This table has 76,000 or so clones, more than 65% appearing once. The sample comprised PBMCs. The receptors derive from a woman between 40 and 50 years old in good health and CMV-seropositive.

The J gene is TRBJ2-5, the V gene TRBV28; no firm D call. V dropped 3 bases and J dropped 5 bases, with 13 bases sitting between them. CDR3 length: 14 residues. The germline gives CDR1 MDHEN, CDR2 SYDVKM. CDR3 sequence: CASSLPLPGETQYF. CDR3 bases: TGTGCCAGCAGTTTGCCCCTCCCCGGGGAGACCCAGTACTTC.

The J gene is TRBJ1-5, the V gene TRBV6-1; D unresolved. CDR3 length: 19 residues. V was pared by 2 bases and J by 1 base, with 21 bases between. The V gene's germline CDR1 is MNHNS and CDR2 SASEGT. The CDR3 spells CASSEFVTVVVPSNQPQHF. As DNA, the CDR3 is TGTGCCAGCAGTGAATTCGTCACAGTCGTGGTACCGAGCAATCAGCCCCAGCATTTT.

This clone has more than one count but fewer than ten. CDR3 DNA: TGCAGCGTTGAAGTCGGCGGGGGCTACACCTTC. Its translation: CSVEVGGGYTF. V usage is TRBV29-1 and J usage is TRBJ1-2, with D unclear. CDR3 length: 11 amino acids. Per the germline V gene, CDR1 is SQVTM and CDR2 is ANQGSEA. V lost 1 base, J lost 8 bases, and 8 bases lay in between.

The chain has TRBV6-1 and TRBJ2-4; perhaps TRBD2 as D (6 bases). Trimming took off 4 bases at V and 4 bases at J, with 14 bases between the two ends. This CDR3 has 15 amino acids. Germline lookup yields CDR1 MNHNS and CDR2 SASEGT. CDR3 residues: CASSVGTGGKNIQYF. The CDR3 coding sequence is TGTGCCAGCAGTGTGGGAACTGGGGGGAAAAACATTCAGTACTTC.

The chain combines TRBV4-3 with TRBJ1-3; tentatively, D is TRBD1 (6 bases). CDR3 length equals 15 residues. The germline V gene has CDR1 LGHNA and CDR2 YSLEER. With 0 bases removed from V and 4 bases from J, the gap between germline ends came to 10 bases. The CDR3 bases are TGCGCCAGCAGCCAAGAGCTCCAGGGGGGAAACACCATATATTTT. Its translation: CASSQELQGGNTIYF.

This clone was seen more than once but under ten times. This rearrangement joins TRBV27 to TRBJ1-1; 7 bases line up with TRBD1. The CDR3 runs 14 residues. The trim removed 5 bases at V and 3 bases at J, leaving 6 bases unmatched. Germline values: CDR1 MNHEY, CDR2 SMNVEV (reference sequence). The CDR3 loop is CASSHDRADTEAFF. In nucleotides, the CDR3 is TGTGCCAGCAGTCACGACAGGGCCGACACTGAAGCTTTCTTT.

This clone was seen only a few times. The CDR3 region is CASSTGTGFNQPQHF. The CDR3 DNA is TGTGCCAGCAGCACCGGGACAGGGTTTAATCAGCCCCAGCATTTT. The chain is built from TRBV7-2 and TRBJ1-5; 9 nucleotides line up with TRBD1. Germline V CDR1 and CDR2: SGHTA, FQGNSA. The CDR3 covers 15 residues. The V and J ends lost 5 bases and 4 bases, in that order; junction bases with no gene match: 6.

The rearrangement joins TRBV4-3 to TRBJ1-3; TRBD1 might be the D (5 bases). Germline lookup yields CDR1 LGHNA and CDR2 YSLEER. This CDR3 is 15 amino acids long. Trimming removed 5 bases at V and 0 bases at J, with 11 bases between. CDR3 amino acids: CASSVDRLSGNTIYF. The CDR3 DNA follows: TGCGCCAGCAGCGTCGACAGACTCTCTGGAAACACCATATATTTT.

V gene TRBV27 combines with J gene TRBJ1-2; 7 positions agree with TRBD1. V dropped 0 bases and J dropped 3; count of bases not matched to a gene: 19. Germline loops: CDR1 MNHEY, CDR2 SMNVEV (reference sequence). This CDR3 region has 20 residues. The CDR3, as DNA: TGTGCCAGCAGTTTATCTCCCACACAGGGGCTTTACGGGATGGACTATGGCTACACCTTC. It is translated as CASSLSPTQGLYGMDYGYTF.

The sample holds a few counts of this clone. V and J are TRBV29-1 and TRBJ2-5; no definite D call. CDR3 size: 12 residues. V lost 6 bases to trimming and J lost 1 base, with 9 bases between them. CDR1 is SQVTM and CDR2 is ANQGSEA in the germline V gene. The CDR3 sequence is CSVGGIQETQYF. CDR3 DNA: TGCAGCGTCGGTGGTATCCAAGAGACCCAGTACTTC.

The chain employs TRBV30 and TRBJ1-5; 9 bases match TRBD1. The V segment lost 3 bases and the J segment 6 bases; nucleotides outside the gene matches: 6. The CDR3 contains 14 residues. The germline V gene has CDR1 GTSNPN and CDR2 SVGIG (reference sequence). CDR3 coding DNA: TGTGCCTGGAGGGGACAGGGAATGAGTCAGCCCCAGCATTTT. Translating gives CAWRGQGMSQPQHF.

The chain joins TRBV9 to TRBJ2-1; D not certain. V was shortened by 3 bases and J by 5 bases, with 9 bases between the two germline ends. The CDR3 runs 13 residues. Germline assignment: CDR1 SGDLS and CDR2 YYNGEE. CDR3 nucleotides: TGTGCCAGCAGCGATGAGTATAACAATGAGCAGTTCTTC. Its translation: CASSDEYNNEQFF. The full variable domain, completed using reference TRBV9 and TRBJ2-1, is DSGVTQTPKHLITATGQRVTLRCSPRSGDLSVYWYQQSLDQGLQFLIQYYNGEERAKGNILERFSAQQFPDLHSELNLSSLELGDSALYFCASSDEYNNEQFFGPGTRLTVL.

The chain carries TRBV5-4 and TRBJ1-1, with D possibly being TRBD1 (5 bases). In germline, CDR1 is SGHNT, CDR2 YYREEE (reference sequence). Trimming left V 4 bases short and J 1 base short, with 11 bases between. This CDR3 is built from 14 residues. The DNA of the CDR3 is TGTGCCAGCAGCCCTGGACAACCGAACACTGAAGCTTTCTTT. Translated: CASSPGQPNTEAFF.

V usage is TRBV10-3 and J usage is TRBJ2-7; D perhaps matches TRBD1 (6 bases). This CDR3 is built from 15 residues. Trimming took off 2 bases at V and 3 bases at J, with 14 bases between the two ends. Germline lookup yields CDR1 ENHRY and CDR2 SYGVKD. Written as DNA, the CDR3 is TGTGCCATCAGTGAGAGACAGGCGATGTTCTACGAGCAGTACTTC. Encoded protein: CAISERQAMFYEQYF.

This chain links TRBV7-3 with TRBJ2-4; tentatively, D is TRBD1 (5 bases). The CDR3 is made up of 15 amino acids. V lost 5 bases to trimming and J lost 8 bases, with 19 bases between them. CDR1 is SGHTA and CDR2 is FQGTGA in the germline V gene. The DNA for the CDR3 is TGTGCCAGCAGCCCAAAAGGGGTCAGGGATGACATTCAGTACTTC. Protein: CASSPKGVRDDIQYF. Complete variable domain (other parts from reference TRBV7-3 and TRBJ2-4): GAGVSQTPSNKVTEKGKYVELRCDPISGHTALYWYRQSLGQGPEFLIYFQGTGAADDSGLPNDRFFAVRPEGSVSTLKIQRTERGDSAVYLCASSPKGVRDDIQYFGAGTRLSVL.

The CDR3 coding sequence is TGTGCCAGCACCCTTGGGGGGGGTCGCGAGCAGTACTTC. Amino acids: CASTLGGGREQYF. The chain links TRBV28 to TRBJ2-7; TRBD2 aligns across 7 bases. Trimming cost V 7 bases and J 6 bases; bases outside gene matches: 9. Germline-derived CDR1 and CDR2 are MDHEN and SYDVKM. The length of the CDR3 is 13 residues.

This clone was counted a few times. V is TRBV6-4 and J is TRBJ1-2; D is perhaps TRBD1 (6 bases). Trimming left V 9 bases short and J 2 bases short, with 10 bases between. This CDR3 region has 12 residues. Germline loops: CDR1 MRHNA, CDR2 SNTAGT. The CDR3 here is CASYRENYGYTF. DNA for the CDR3: TGTGCCAGTTACAGGGAAAACTATGGCTACACCTTC.

The chain employs TRBV21-1 and TRBJ2-3; the table's TRBD2 call for D was not verified on the DNA. TRBV21-1 is a pseudogene segment. The CDR3 contains 17 residues. The CDR3 protein is CASSKGAKRGGTDTQYF. CDR3 bases: TGTGCCAGCAGCAAAGGGGCTAAGCGGGGGGGCACAGATACGCAGTATTTT.

The chain links TRBV5-1 to TRBJ2-7; 11 nucleotides agree with TRBD2. Germline lookup yields CDR1 SGHRS and CDR2 YFSETQ. Germline trimming cut 2 bases from V and 7 bases from J; bases unmatched to any gene: 8. CDR3 size: 15 residues. The CDR3: CASSFDSSGGMEQYF. The CDR3 coding sequence is TGCGCCAGCAGCTTTGACTCTAGCGGGGGGATGGAGCAGTACTTC. Supplemented by reference TRBV5-1 and TRBJ2-7, the full variable domain reads KAGVTQTPRYLIKTRGQQVTLSCSPISGHRSVSWYQQTPGQGLQFLFEYFSETQRNKGNFPGRFSGRQFSNSRSEMNVSTLELGDSALYLCASSFDSSGGMEQYFGPGTRLTVT.

This chain uses TRBV11-2 with TRBJ2-1; tentatively, D is TRBD1 (6 bases). The CDR3 has 15 amino acids. CDR1 and CDR2 (germline): SGHAT, FQNNGV. Trimming stripped 8 bases from V and 9 bases from J, with 23 bases between. In DNA form, the CDR3 reads TGTGCCAGCCAGGGGTCGGGTCAAAGAGGCGGTGAGCAGTTCTTC. Protein sequence: CASQGSGQRGGEQFF.

This sequence joins TRBV6-5 and TRBJ2-7; the D gene is possibly TRBD1 (5 bases). Germline-derived CDR1 and CDR2 are MNHEY and SVGAGI. The V end lost 0 bases, the J end lost 7 bases, and 16 bases lay between the germline ends. The CDR3 totals 15 residues. The CDR3 region has the DNA TGTGCCAGCAGTTACTCGTGGCCAGGGCCTACGGAGCAGTACTTC. Protein: CASSYSWPGPTEQYF.

This clone was seen once. This chain joins TRBV6-1 and TRBJ2-3; 10 bases are shared with TRBD2. The CDR3 spans 14 residues. Trimming cost V 10 bases and J 2 bases; bases outside gene matches: 6. CDR1 is MNHNS, CDR2 SASEGT, per germline. As DNA, the CDR3 is TGTGCCACCTTAGCGGGGGGCCTCACAGATACGCAGTATTTT. It translates to CATLAGGLTDTQYF.

The chain has TRBV5-1 and TRBJ2-7; tentatively, D is TRBD1 (6 bases). Germline assignment: CDR1 SGHRS and CDR2 YFSETQ. The CDR3 runs 14 residues. Between the trimmed V and J ends, which lost 7 bases and 4 bases, there was a span of 18 bases. The CDR3 reads CASGPTGINYEQYF. The DNA of the CDR3 is TGCGCCAGCGGCCCCACAGGGATTAATTACGAGCAGTACTTC.

The rearrangement joins TRBV7-2 to TRBJ2-5; D is possibly TRBD2 (5 bases). Trimming pared 3 bases from V and 10 bases from J, leaving 12 bases between. CDR1 is SGHTA, CDR2 FQGNSA, per germline. The CDR3 is made up of 12 amino acids. As DNA, the CDR3 is TGTGCCAGCAGCTTGGACGATGGGAGCCAGTACTTC. Its translation is CASSLDDGSQYF.

V is TRBV6-1 and J is TRBJ1-5, with D possibly matching TRBD1 (6 bases). The CDR3 loop spans 17 amino acids. The germline gives CDR1 MNHNS, CDR2 SASEGT. V was cut by 6 bases and J by 3 bases, with 21 bases left in between. The DNA of the CDR3 is TGTGCCAGCAGCGAACAGGGAATATGGGCTATCAATCAGCCCCAGCATTTT. Protein sequence: CASSEQGIWAINQPQHF.

CDR3 protein: CASSSNYEQYF. Here the CDR3 DNA reads TGTGCCAGCAGCTCCAACTACGAGCAGTACTTC. V is TRBV7-6 and J is TRBJ2-7; D gene ambiguous. The germline V gene has CDR1 SGHVS and CDR2 FNYEAQ. This CDR3 region has 11 residues. Trimming left V 4 bases short and J 3 bases short, with 4 bases between.

This chain connects TRBV4-2 to TRBJ1-2, with D possibly being TRBD1 (5 bases). The CDR3 length is 13 residues. Trimming removed 3 bases from V and 3 bases from J, with 8 bases in between. Germline CDR1 and CDR2: LGHNA and YNFKEQ. CDR3 sequence: CASSHRADYGYTF. In DNA, the CDR3 is TGTGCCAGCAGCCACAGGGCAGACTATGGCTACACCTTC.

The chain combines TRBV30 with TRBJ2-5; 11 bases fit TRBD2. The CDR3 covers 16 residues. The ends lost 3 bases at V and 0 bases at J; junction bases unmatched: 6. Germline V gives CDR1 GTSNPN, CDR2 SVGIG (reference sequence). This CDR3 is CAWRPSGGTYQETQYF. The CDR3 nucleotides are TGTGCCTGGAGGCCTAGCGGGGGGACGTACCAAGAGACCCAGTACTTC.

This chain's CDR3 is CSVAGQGGYEQYF. CDR3 nucleotides: TGCAGCGTTGCGGGCCAGGGGGGCTACGAGCAGTACTTC. V is TRBV29-1 and J is TRBJ2-7; D might be TRBD1 (7 bases). Trimming stripped 4 bases from V and 3 bases from J, with 13 bases between. The CDR3 spans 13 residues. The germline gives CDR1 SQVTM, CDR2 ANQGSEA.

The V call is TRBV10-3, the J call TRBJ1-2, with 7 nucleotides matching TRBD1. The CDR3 is 13 residues long. J gave up 3 bases and V 8 bases, and 6 bases lay outside the gene matches. CDR1 and CDR2 from the germline V gene are ENHRY and SYGVKD. CDR3 amino acids: CAIADRVDYGYTF. In nucleotides, the CDR3 is TGTGCCATCGCCGACAGGGTCGACTATGGCTACACCTTC.

This chain uses TRBV7-2 with TRBJ2-3; 7 bases are a match to TRBD1. Germline CDR1 reads SGHTA; CDR2 reads FQGNSA. The junction had 8 bases not matched to a gene; V was cut back by 9 bases and J by 2 bases. The CDR3 runs 14 residues. CDR3: CARGTGENTDTQYF. The CDR3 nucleotides read TGTGCCAGGGGTACAGGGGAAAACACAGATACGCAGTATTTT.